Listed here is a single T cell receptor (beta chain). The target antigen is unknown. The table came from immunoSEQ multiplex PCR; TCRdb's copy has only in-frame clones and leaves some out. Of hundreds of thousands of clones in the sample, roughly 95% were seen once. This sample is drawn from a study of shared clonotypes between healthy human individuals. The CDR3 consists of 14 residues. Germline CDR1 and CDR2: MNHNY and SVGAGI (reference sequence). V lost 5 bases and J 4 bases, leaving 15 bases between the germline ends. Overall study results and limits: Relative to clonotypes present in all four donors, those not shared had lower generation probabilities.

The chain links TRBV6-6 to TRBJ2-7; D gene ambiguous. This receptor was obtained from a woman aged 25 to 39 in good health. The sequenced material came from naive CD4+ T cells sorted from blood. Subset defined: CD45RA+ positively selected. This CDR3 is CASSPWSLGYEQYF. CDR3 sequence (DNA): TGTGCCAGCAGTCCCTGGTCCCTGGGGTACGAGCAGTACTTC.